Reported below is one T cell receptor beta chain. Its antigen is not identified. The investigators made TCR beta cDNA from 500 ng total RNA, using a constant-region primer. For TCR beta, libraries were produced by three nested multiplex PCR rounds using slightly modified ARM-PCR. A C-beta reverse primer and TRBV1-TRBV30 forward primers served in each of the first two PCR rounds, at ten to eleven cycles apiece. TCRdb recomputed calls from the multiplex PCR reads with MiXCR, one row per CDR3 protein. This table has about 180,000 distinct CDR3 sequences, 60% appearing once. The CDR3 has 13 amino acids. CDR1 and CDR2 (germline): GTSNPN, SVGIG (reference sequence). The V gene lost 0 bases and the J gene lost 7 bases, with 12 bases spanning the gap. These data come from a study of tumor-infiltrating lymphocytes in primary liver carcinoma. Study-wide context: Recorded tumor stage was T1-T3 N0M0, with diameters of roughly 4.2 to 11 cm. Sample counts of productive TCRbeta reads spanned roughly 3.65 to 8 million; these counts were similar across tissue types. The study's findings and limits: Tumor top-250-clone fractions significantly exceeded those of blood (p = 0.039).

The researchers obtained blood RNA from unsorted whole blood and also extracted germline DNA. About 3.7 milliliters of peripheral blood were drawn presurgically. The TCR comes from a man in his forties or fifties with primary liver carcinoma and hepatitis B virus infection. Sequencing input: peripheral blood. This chain connects TRBV30 to TRBJ2-5; D unresolved. CDR3 nucleotides: TGTGCCTGGAGTGTAGAGGAGTGGGGGACCCAGTACTTC. Amino acid sequence: CAWSVEEWGTQYF.